These 12 T cell receptor beta chains were all obtained from the same sample, sequenced in a study of T cell responses to AZD1222 COVID-19 vaccine. Here immunoSEQ multiplex PCR was the method, and the copy in TCRdb shows in-frame clones only, minus some. The table records over 120,000 clones, approximately 89% of them present only once. The sample was peripheral blood, taken 28 days after the second AZD1222 dose. The receptors stem from an adult who received the AZD1222 COVID-19 vaccine.

This rearrangement joins TRBV6-2 or TRBV6-3 to TRBJ2-7, with 7 bases identical to TRBD2. V gave up 0 bases and J gave up 6 bases; unmatched junction bases: 14. Germline V gives CDR1 MNHEY, CDR2 SVGEGT. The CDR3 length is 17 residues. Here the CDR3 reads CASSYSMFERDRPEQYF. CDR3 DNA sequence: TGTGCCAGCAGTTACTCGATGTTTGAGCGGGATAGGCCCGAGCAGTACTTC.

The genes are TRBV7-9 and TRBJ2-3, with D tentatively TRBD2 (6 bases). V was clipped by 1 base and J by 2 bases, with 13 bases between them. The germline V gene has CDR1 SEHNR and CDR2 FQNEAQ (reference sequence). CDR3 length: 16 amino acids. The CDR3 loop is CASSLEPGLPTDTQYF. The CDR3 DNA reads as TGTGCCAGCAGCTTAGAGCCGGGACTCCCCACAGATACGCAGTATTTT. Filled out from reference TRBV7-9 and TRBJ2-3, the complete variable domain reads DTGVSQNPRHKITKRGQNVTFRCDPISEHNRLYWYRQTLGQGPEFLTYFQNEAQLEKSRLLSDRFSAERPKGSFSTLEIQRTEQGDSAMYLCASSLEPGLPTDTQYFGPGTRLTVL.

The rearrangement links TRBV7-8 to TRBJ1-2; perhaps TRBD1 as D (6 bases). V was cut by 4 bases and J by 3 bases, with 12 bases left in between. The CDR3 sequence is 14 residues long. CDR1 SGHVS and CDR2 FQNEAQ come from the germline V gene. CDR3 protein: CASSSEGGDYGYTF. The CDR3 coding sequence is TGTGCCAGCAGCTCAGAGGGGGGGGACTATGGCTACACCTTC. Based on the CDR3 plus reference TRBV7-8 and TRBJ1-2, the full variable domain is GAGVSQSPRYKVAKRGQDVALRCDPISGHVSLFWYQQALGQGPEFLTYFQNEAQLDKSGLPSDRFFAERPEGSVSTLKIQRTQQEDSAVYLCASSSEGGDYGYTFGSGTRLTVV.

The chain employs TRBV9 and TRBJ2-6, with a weak D call TRBD1 (7 bases). There are 16 residues in the CDR3. From germline, CDR1 is SGDLS and CDR2 YYNGEE. V was trimmed by 5 bases and J by 6 bases, leaving 18 bases between them. The CDR3: CASRRAGGTEANVLTF. The CDR3, as DNA: TGTGCCAGCAGACGTGCAGGGGGGACCGAGGCCAACGTCCTGACTTTC.

This chain connects TRBV29-1 to TRBJ2-3, with 9 bases that match TRBD2. The V gene end was trimmed by 4 bases and the J gene end by 4 bases; junction bases not matched to a gene: 9. The CDR3 has 15 amino acids. CDR1 is SQVTM, CDR2 ANQGSEA, per germline. In DNA, the CDR3 is TGCAGCGTTGGGTCAGTGGGCGGGAGGGCAGATACGCAGTATTTT. This codes for CSVGSVGGRADTQYF.

The gene calls are TRBV30 and TRBJ1-6; D unclear. Per germline, CDR1 GTSNPN and CDR2 SVGIG (reference sequence). V was pared by 0 bases and J by 7 bases, with 10 bases between. This CDR3 contains 14 residues. This CDR3 reads CAWSVGPHNSPLHF. In nucleotides, the CDR3 is TGTGCCTGGAGTGTAGGGCCACACAATTCACCCCTCCACTTT.

CDR3 in DNA: TGTGCCATCAGTGAGTCTCGGGATGGATCTTCACCCCTCCACTTT. As protein: CAISESRDGSSPLHF. The chain joins TRBV10-3 to TRBJ1-6, with no clear D. This CDR3 has 15 amino acids. The V end lost 0 bases, the J end lost 9 bases, and 12 bases lay between the germline ends. Germline CDR1 ENHRY, CDR2 SYGVKD.

The chain employs TRBV6-5 and TRBJ1-1; D gene uncertain. The CDR3 is 15 residues long. Trimming took off 2 bases at V and 4 bases at J, with 14 bases between the two ends. CDR1 and CDR2 from the germline V gene are MNHEY and SVGAGI. The CDR3 sequence is CASSYLGSVGTEAFF. DNA of the CDR3: TGTGCCAGCAGTTACCTCGGATCTGTGGGCACTGAAGCTTTCTTT.

The V and J genes are TRBV7-3 and TRBJ2-4; D is perhaps TRBD1 (7 bases). With 5 bases removed from V and 2 bases from J, the gap between germline ends came to 25 bases. The CDR3 extends over 19 amino acids. CDR1 and CDR2 (germline): SGHTA, FQGTGA. In nucleotides, the CDR3 is TGTGCCAGCAGCGACCCCAGCCCGTCCAGGGGGGAGACCAAAAACATTCAGTACTTC. Its translation: CASSDPSPSRGETKNIQYF.

This chain joins TRBV28 and TRBJ2-1, with D possibly being TRBD1 or TRBD2 (6 bases each). CDR1 and CDR2 from the germline V gene are MDHEN and SYDVKM. This CDR3 region has 16 residues. Trimming removed 2 bases from V and 8 bases from J, with 19 bases in between. In DNA form, the CDR3 reads TGTGCCAGCAGTTTAAGGTGGGGGGCCCTATTCGATGAGCAGTTCTTC. Amino acid sequence: CASSLRWGALFDEQFF.

The table lists this clone with a count of one. The chain combines TRBV2 with TRBJ2-5, with D uncertain. The CDR3 length is 13 residues. Germline V gene lookup returns CDR1 SNHLY and CDR2 FYNNEI. V lost 6 bases to trimming and J lost 5 bases, with 13 bases between them. The CDR3 bases are TGTGCCAGCAGGACCGACCCTCTTGAGACCCAGTACTTC. Its translation: CASRTDPLETQYF.

The rearrangement joins TRBV6-1 to TRBJ2-7; maybe TRBD2 (6 bases). CDR3 size: 17 residues. CDR1 is MNHNS and CDR2 is SASEGT in the germline V gene. V lost 4 bases, J lost 2 bases, and 21 bases lay in between. Written as DNA, the CDR3 is TGTGCCAGCAGTGGGGAGGACGGGACGACAGCACCCTACGAGCAGTACTTC. Amino acid sequence: CASSGEDGTTAPYEQYF.